One sample yielded the 19 T cell receptor beta chains listed below, sequenced in a study of blood T cell repertoires in COVID-19. Libraries were prepared by immunoSEQ multiplex PCR; TCRdb keeps only in-frame clonotypes and omits some of them. Of about 100,000 clones listed, 86% were seen once; the top ten hold approximately 1.6%. Material: peripheral blood. These receptors were obtained from an elderly man with acute or convalescent COVID-19.

The chain links TRBV5-1 to TRBJ2-3; 9 bases line up with TRBD2. After removal of 5 bases from V and 5 bases from J, the junction contained 12 bases not matched to a gene. The CDR3 extends over 16 amino acids. Germline CDR1 SGHRS, CDR2 YFSETQ. The CDR3 region has the DNA TGCGCCAGCAGTCTTGGCGGGAGGGGTCTCGGAGATACGCAGTATTTT. Translated: CASSLGGRGLGDTQYF.

This chain uses TRBV5-6 with TRBJ2-3, with D maybe TRBD2 (5 bases). Germline lookup yields CDR1 SGHDT and CDR2 YYEEEE. This CDR3 has 18 amino acids. V was trimmed by 1 base and J by 1 base, leaving 19 bases between them. CDR3 in amino acids: CASSLKGSATWGTDTQYF. In nucleotides, the CDR3 is TGTGCCAGCAGCTTGAAGGGTAGCGCTACGTGGGGCACAGATACGCAGTATTTT.

This rearrangement joins TRBV6-5 to TRBJ1-3; 7 bases map to TRBD1. This CDR3 has 14 amino acids. Germline CDR1 is MNHEY and CDR2 is SVGAGI. V shed 6 bases and J 4 bases; nucleotides not matched to a gene: 6. The CDR3 DNA reads TGTGCCAGCAGGGCACAGGGGACCGGAAACACCATATATTTT. It specifies CASRAQGTGNTIYF.

This sequence joins TRBV27 and TRBJ2-3, with 7 bases identical to TRBD2. The CDR3 spans 16 residues. The trim removed 7 bases at V and 4 bases at J, leaving 14 bases unmatched. From germline, CDR1 is MNHEY and CDR2 SMNVEV (reference sequence). The DNA of the CDR3 is TGTGCCAGCACCTTTCGAGGGAGGGCCAGCGCAGATACGCAGTATTTT. It codes for CASTFRGRASADTQYF.

This rearrangement joins TRBV24-1 to TRBJ2-1; the match to TRBD2 covers 11 bases. The CDR3 totals 17 residues. Germline CDR1 and CDR2: KGHDR and SFDVKD. Trimming cost V 0 bases and J 6 bases; bases outside gene matches: 6. The CDR3 here is CATSDLSLAGGSNEQFF. The CDR3 DNA reads as TGTGCCACCAGTGATTTGTCCCTAGCGGGAGGATCCAATGAGCAGTTCTTC.

This chain connects TRBV9 to TRBJ2-7, with 7 bases matching TRBD1. Germline-derived CDR1 and CDR2 are SGDLS and YYNGEE. The CDR3 has 14 amino acids. J gave up 3 bases and V 0 bases, and 3 bases lay outside the gene matches. CDR3 loop: CASSVGPGGYEQYF. CDR3 DNA sequence: TGTGCCAGCAGCGTAGGGCCAGGGGGCTACGAGCAGTACTTC.

The rearrangement joins TRBV6-2 or TRBV6-3 to TRBJ2-1, with TRBD2 matching 13 bases. The trim removed 6 bases at V and 12 bases at J, leaving 14 bases unmatched. Germline V gene lookup returns CDR1 MNHEY and CDR2 SVGEGT. This CDR3 has 16 residues. CDR3 sequence: CASSATSGRSYTGQFF. The CDR3 nucleotides read TGTGCCAGCAGCGCGACTAGCGGGAGGTCCTACACGGGGCAGTTCTTC.

This clone was counted a few times. CDR3 coding DNA: TGTGCCAGTAGTACATTAGCGGGAGGGTGGACCGGGGAGCTGTTTTTT. Translating gives CASSTLAGGWTGELFF. This chain uses TRBV19 with TRBJ2-2; TRBD2 matches at 11 bases. The CDR3 covers 16 residues. The ends lost 4 bases at V and 5 bases at J; junction bases unmatched: 6. Germline CDR1 is LNHDA and CDR2 is SQIVND (reference sequence).

The V call is TRBV19, the J call TRBJ2-2, with 9 bases fitting TRBD2. This CDR3 has 19 amino acids. Germline loops: CDR1 LNHDA, CDR2 SQIVND (reference sequence). J was trimmed by 4 bases and V by 4 bases; bases with no gene match: 16. Here the CDR3 reads CASSTPLGSGSASTGELFF. The CDR3, as DNA: TGTGCCAGTAGTACCCCGTTAGGTAGCGGGAGTGCGAGCACCGGGGAGCTGTTTTTT.

This clone was seen a few times. The chain joins TRBV20-1 to TRBJ2-7, with D perhaps TRBD2 (6 bases). V was shortened by 3 bases and J by 0 bases, with 12 bases between the two germline ends. The CDR3 runs 14 residues. CDR1 and CDR2 (germline): DFQATT, SNEGSKA (reference sequence). This chain's CDR3 is CSASSRESSYEQYF. As DNA, the CDR3 is TGCAGTGCTAGTAGCCGGGAGAGCTCCTACGAGCAGTACTTC.

The chain combines TRBV10-3 with TRBJ2-1; 7 bases are shared with TRBD2. This CDR3 region has 15 residues. Germline values: CDR1 ENHRY, CDR2 SYGVKD. Trimming at V came to 4 bases and at J to 5 bases, leaving 8 bases not matched to a gene. DNA for the CDR3: TGTGCCATCAGTGGGGTCCGCGGGAGCGACAATGAGCAGTTCTTC. This gives the protein CAISGVRGSDNEQFF.

The chain carries TRBV14 and TRBJ2-3, with D unresolved. CDR1 and CDR2 from the germline V gene are SGHDN and FVKESK. V shed 4 bases and J shed 6 bases, with 8 bases lying between them. The CDR3 sequence is 12 residues long. DNA of the CDR3: TGTGCCAGCAGCCCATTTTTGGATACGCAGTATTTT. Its translation: CASSPFLDTQYF.

The chain combines TRBV9 with TRBJ2-2; TRBD2 agrees at 12 bases. CDR3 length: 16 amino acids. CDR1 and CDR2 (germline): SGDLS, YYNGEE. V trimming: 3 bases; J trimming: 5 bases; junction bases outside the gene matches: 5. The CDR3 reads CASSGRLAGVTGELFF. CDR3 sequence (DNA): TGTGCCAGCAGCGGAAGACTAGCGGGAGTTACCGGGGAGCTGTTTTTT.

The chain is built from TRBV29-1 and TRBJ2-1; TRBD1 agrees at 7 bases. Germline lookup yields CDR1 SQVTM and CDR2 ANQGSEA. Losses at the gene ends were 6 bases for V and 5 bases for J; bases not matched to a gene: 10. The CDR3 has 14 residues. The CDR3 region has the DNA TGCAGCGTAAGTAGGACAGGAGCAGACAATGAGCAGTTCTTC. It is translated as CSVSRTGADNEQFF.

This sequence joins TRBV5-4 and TRBJ1-1, with TRBD1 matching 11 bases. Losses at the gene ends were 3 bases for V and 1 base for J; bases not matched to a gene: 2. The CDR3 loop spans 15 amino acids. Germline V CDR1 and CDR2: SGHNT, YYREEE (reference sequence). The CDR3 spells CASSWGQGGNTEAFF. The CDR3 region has the DNA TGTGCCAGCAGCTGGGGACAGGGGGGGAACACTGAAGCTTTCTTT.

V usage is TRBV30 and J usage is TRBJ2-2; 8 bases are a match to TRBD1. V was pared by 4 bases and J by 6 bases, with 19 bases of the junction left unmatched. Per germline, CDR1 GTSNPN and CDR2 SVGIG (reference sequence). This CDR3 is built from 18 residues. The CDR3 sequence: CAWITDRVSGLPPGELFF. The CDR3 DNA reads TGTGCCTGGATAACGGACAGGGTGAGTGGCCTTCCTCCCGGGGAGCTGTTTTTT.

The rearrangement uses TRBV5-4 and TRBJ2-2; 8 bases match TRBD1. The CDR3 totals 15 residues. CDR1 SGHNT and CDR2 YYREEE come from the germline V gene (reference sequence). V was pared by 0 bases and J by 3 bases, with 1 base of the junction left unmatched. The CDR3 coding sequence is TGTGCCAGCAGCTTGGACAGGGGGGACACCGGGGAGCTGTTTTTT. Amino acid sequence: CASSLDRGDTGELFF.

This chain joins TRBV5-5 and TRBJ2-2; TRBD1 matches at 8 bases. Germline-derived CDR1 and CDR2 are SGHKS and YYEKEE (reference sequence). CDR3 length: 16 residues. With V trimmed by 2 bases and J by 3 bases, 6 bases remained unmatched. CDR3 region: CASSLGQGGDTGELFF. The CDR3 bases are TGTGCCAGCAGCTTAGGACAGGGCGGTGACACCGGGGAGCTGTTTTTT.

V gene TRBV11-2 combines with J gene TRBJ2-7; D is perhaps TRBD1 (6 bases). The CDR3 runs 12 residues. V lost 5 bases and J lost 2, with 7 bases in between. Per the germline V gene, CDR1 is SGHAT and CDR2 is FQNNGV. The CDR3 DNA sequence: TGTGCCAGCAGCCGGGACACCTACGAGCAGTACTTC. It codes for CASSRDTYEQYF.